This T cell receptor (beta chain) is from a study of T-cell memory formation after mild COVID-19. Whole-study findings and limits: Pre-infection memory held some responding clones, suggesting pre-existing cross-reactive T cells responded. There was a balanced CD4/CD8 profile in clones contracting day 15 to 85, and later expanders leaned CD4+. For contracting clones, CD4+ ones sat mainly in CM and EM, CD8+ in EMRA.

TCRdb reanalysed the 5' RACE reads using MiXCR and keeps one entry per CDR3 protein. The sample holds 270,000 or so distinct CDR3 sequences, more than 15% seen once. About this clonotype: As yet, its antigen is unknown.

V was trimmed by 0 bases and J by 7 bases, leaving 9 bases between them. The CDR3 is 13 residues long. The rearrangement uses TRBV12-3 or TRBV12-4 and TRBJ1-2; unclear D gene. The sequence was collected from a man younger than 30 who had mild COVID-19 (a few samples of this study predate the infection). Cell type and time point are not known. The sample comprised PBMCs or a T cell subset sorted from them (not recorded which). The DNA for the CDR3 is TGTGCCAGCAGTTTAGCCAGGTTTTTTGGCTACACCTTC. It yields the protein CASSLARFFGYTF.